This T cell receptor beta chain was identified during a study of CD8 T cells in Susac syndrome. Points from the study as a whole: The authors acknowledged that their TCR sequencing and HLA analysis involved a relatively small number of individuals.

Turning to this clonotype: The antigen is not known.

Reverse transcription used about 0.45 to 1 ug RNA and random hexamers. Multiplex PCR with immunoSEQ amplified the TCR beta CDR3 across 54 Vbeta and 13 Jbeta. One entry per CDR3 protein, called by TCRdb with MiXCR from the immunoSEQ multiplex PCR reads. This sample carries tens of thousands of distinct CDR3 sequences, approximately 90% of them seen once, and the ten largest clones take just under 0.2%. The CDR3 runs to 16 residues. Germline trimming cut 3 bases from V and 4 bases from J; bases unmatched to any gene: 11. CDR1 and CDR2 from the germline V gene are ENHRY and SYGVKD. The study sequenced TCR beta in blood CD8+ and CD4+ T cells.

The sample consisted of CD8+ T cells from PBMCs. This TCR derives from a human donor in good health. The chain recombines TRBV10-3 with TRBJ1-2, with TRBD1 matching over 7 bases. The CDR3 is CAISETTGTAIYGYTF. DNA of the CDR3: TGTGCCATCAGTGAAACGACAGGGACCGCTATCTATGGCTACACCTTC.